This T cell receptor (beta chain) was identified during a study of shared clonotypes between healthy human individuals. Germline V lookup: CDR1 LGHNA, CDR2 YNFKEQ. Between the trimmed V and J ends, which lost 0 bases and 12 bases, there was a span of 11 bases. The CDR3 sequence is 13 residues long. Evenly divided among several immunoSEQ plates was the genomic DNA of each subset. TCRdb keeps only in-frame clones here, not all; method: immunoSEQ multiplex PCR. The sample yields 950,000 to 1,100,000 clones, 75% to 85% seen once. The chain joins TRBV4-2 to TRBJ1-4, with no clear D. The specimen was memory CD4+ T cells from PBMCs. The sample's subset: CD45RA-negative fraction. The receptor was isolated from a man aged 18-30 years in good health. Some clones in this sample may be carry-over from other donors' samples. This CDR3 reads CASSQEAARELFF. CDR3 coding DNA: TGTGCCAGCAGCCAAGAGGCAGCAAGGGAACTGTTTTTT.